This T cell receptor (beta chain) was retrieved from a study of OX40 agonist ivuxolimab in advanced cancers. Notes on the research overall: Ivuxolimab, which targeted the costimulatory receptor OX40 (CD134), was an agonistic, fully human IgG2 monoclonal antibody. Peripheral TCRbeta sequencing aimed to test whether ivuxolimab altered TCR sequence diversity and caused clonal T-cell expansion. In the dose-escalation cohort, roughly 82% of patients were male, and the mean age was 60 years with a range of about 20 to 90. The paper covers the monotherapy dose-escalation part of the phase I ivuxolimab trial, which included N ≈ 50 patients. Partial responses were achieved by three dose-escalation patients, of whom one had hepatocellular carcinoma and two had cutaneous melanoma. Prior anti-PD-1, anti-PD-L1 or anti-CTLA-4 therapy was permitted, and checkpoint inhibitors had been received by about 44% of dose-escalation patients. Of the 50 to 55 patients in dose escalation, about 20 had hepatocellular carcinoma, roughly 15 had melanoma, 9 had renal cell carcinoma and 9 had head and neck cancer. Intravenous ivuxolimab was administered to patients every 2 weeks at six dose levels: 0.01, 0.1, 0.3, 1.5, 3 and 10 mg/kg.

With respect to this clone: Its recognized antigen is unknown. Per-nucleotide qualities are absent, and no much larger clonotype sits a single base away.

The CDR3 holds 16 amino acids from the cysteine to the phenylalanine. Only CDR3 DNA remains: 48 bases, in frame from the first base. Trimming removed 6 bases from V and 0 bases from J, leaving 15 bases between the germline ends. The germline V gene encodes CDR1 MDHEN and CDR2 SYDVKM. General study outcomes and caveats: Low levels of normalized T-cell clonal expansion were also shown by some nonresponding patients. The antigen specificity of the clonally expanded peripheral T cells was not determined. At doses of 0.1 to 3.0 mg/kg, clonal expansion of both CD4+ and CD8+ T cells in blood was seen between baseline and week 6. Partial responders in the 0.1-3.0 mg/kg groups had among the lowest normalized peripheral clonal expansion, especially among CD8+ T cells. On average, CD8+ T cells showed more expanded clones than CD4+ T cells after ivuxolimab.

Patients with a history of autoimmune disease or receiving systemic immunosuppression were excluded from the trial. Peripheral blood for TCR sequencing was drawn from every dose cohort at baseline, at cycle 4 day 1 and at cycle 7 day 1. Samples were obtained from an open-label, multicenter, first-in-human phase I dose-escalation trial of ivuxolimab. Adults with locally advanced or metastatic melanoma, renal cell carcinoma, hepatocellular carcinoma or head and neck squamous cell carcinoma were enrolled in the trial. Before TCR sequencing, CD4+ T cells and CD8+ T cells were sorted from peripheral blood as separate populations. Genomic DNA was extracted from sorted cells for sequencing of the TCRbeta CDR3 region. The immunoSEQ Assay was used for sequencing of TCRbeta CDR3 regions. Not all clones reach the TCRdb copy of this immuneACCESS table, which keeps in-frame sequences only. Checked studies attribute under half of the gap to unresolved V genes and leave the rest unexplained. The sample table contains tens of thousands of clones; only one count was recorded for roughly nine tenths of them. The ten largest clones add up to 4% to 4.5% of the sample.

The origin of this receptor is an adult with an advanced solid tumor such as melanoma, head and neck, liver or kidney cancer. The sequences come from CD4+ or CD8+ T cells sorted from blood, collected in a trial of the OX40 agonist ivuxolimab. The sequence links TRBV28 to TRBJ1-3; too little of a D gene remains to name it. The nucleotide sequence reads TGTGCCAGCAGCCCTACGTTGGCGGACTCTGGAAACACCATATATTTT. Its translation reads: CASSPTLADSGNTIYF.